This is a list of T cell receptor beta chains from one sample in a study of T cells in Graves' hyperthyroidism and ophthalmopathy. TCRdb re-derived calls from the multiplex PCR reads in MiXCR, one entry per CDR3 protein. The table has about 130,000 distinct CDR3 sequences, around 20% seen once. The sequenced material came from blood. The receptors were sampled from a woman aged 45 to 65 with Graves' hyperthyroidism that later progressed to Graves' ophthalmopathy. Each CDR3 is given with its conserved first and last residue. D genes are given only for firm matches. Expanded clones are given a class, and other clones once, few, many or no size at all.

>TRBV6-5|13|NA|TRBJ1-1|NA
TGTGCCAGCAGTTACTCTTTGATGACTGAAGCTTTCTTT
CASSYSLMTEAFF
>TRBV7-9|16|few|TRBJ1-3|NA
TGTGCCAGCAGCTTAGAACGCCACTACTCTGGAAACACCATATATTTT
CASSLERHYSGNTIYF
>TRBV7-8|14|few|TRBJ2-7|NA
TGTGCCAGCAGCTTAAAGGCTATCGGGAAGGAACAGTACTTC
CASSLKAIGKEQYF
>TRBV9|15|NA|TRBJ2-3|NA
TGTGCCAGCAGCGTGGGGCAGGGGTTCACAGATACGCAGTATTTT
CASSVGQGFTDTQYF
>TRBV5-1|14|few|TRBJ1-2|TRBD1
TGCGCCAGCAGCTGGGAGACAGGGAGCTATGGCTACACCTTC
CASSWETGSYGYTF
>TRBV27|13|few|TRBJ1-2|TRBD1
TGTGCCAGCAGTTTAGACAGGGCGCATGGCTACACCTTC
CASSLDRAHGYTF
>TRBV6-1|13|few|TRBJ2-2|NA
TGTGCCAGCAGCCGGTGGGGCCCGGGGGAGCTGTTTTTT
CASSRWGPGELFF
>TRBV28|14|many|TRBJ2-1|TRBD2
TGTGCCATCACTAGCGGGAAAGTCTACAATGAGCAGTTCTTC
CAITSGKVYNEQFF
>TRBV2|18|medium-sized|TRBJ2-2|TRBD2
TGTGCCAGCAGTGGTCCTTGGACTAGCGGGGGAGAGGCCGGGGAGCTGTTTTTT
CASSGPWTSGGEAGELFF
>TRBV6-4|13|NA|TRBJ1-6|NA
TGTGCCAGCAGTCTAGGACATAACTCACCCCTCCACTTT
CASSLGHNSPLHF
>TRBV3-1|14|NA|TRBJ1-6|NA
TGTGCCAGCAGCCAAGGATCCTCAAATTCACCCCTCCACTTT
CASSQGSSNSPLHF
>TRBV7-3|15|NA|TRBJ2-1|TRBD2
TGTGCCAGCAGCTTACGACTAGCGGAAGTTAATGAGCAGTTCTTC
CASSLRLAEVNEQFF
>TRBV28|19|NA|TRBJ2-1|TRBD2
TGTGCCAGCACGCCCACGACTAGCGGGAGGACCAGCTCCTACAATGAGCAGTTCTTC
CASTPTTSGRTSSYNEQFF
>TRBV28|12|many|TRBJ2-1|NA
TGTGCCACCAGGGGTCCGGGGAATGAGCAGTTCTTC
CATRGPGNEQFF
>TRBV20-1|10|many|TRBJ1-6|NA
TGCAGTGCTGGGACCTCCGTCCTCCACTTT
CSAGTSVLHF
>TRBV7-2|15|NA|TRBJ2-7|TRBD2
TGTGCCAGCAGCTTAGTGACTAGCGGGAGTAGCGAGCAGTACTTC
CASSLVTSGSSEQYF
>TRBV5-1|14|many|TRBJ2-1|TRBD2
TGCGCCAGCAGCTTTAGCGGGAGTTACAATGAGCAGTTCTTC
CASSFSGSYNEQFF
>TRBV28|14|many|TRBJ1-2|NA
TGTGCCAGCAGTTTGGCAGGGAATAACTATGGCTACACCTTC
CASSLAGNNYGYTF
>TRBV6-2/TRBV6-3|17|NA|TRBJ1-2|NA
TGTGCCAGCAGTCCCCTGTTCTGGAGGGGCAAGAACTATGGCTACACCTTC
CASSPLFWRGKNYGYTF
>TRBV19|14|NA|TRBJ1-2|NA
TGTGCCAGTAGTATCATGGGGGCTAACTATGGCTACACCTTC
CASSIMGANYGYTF
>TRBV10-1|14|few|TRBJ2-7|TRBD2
TGCGCCAGCAGTGAGAGGAGCGGGAGCGGCGAGCAGTACTTC
CASSERSGSGEQYF
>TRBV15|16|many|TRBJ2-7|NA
TGTGCCACCAGCAGAGATGGAAACCCCCCCGCTTACGAGCAGTACTTC
CATSRDGNPPAYEQYF
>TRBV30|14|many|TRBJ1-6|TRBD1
TGTGCCTGGACGGCGGGACAGTTGAATTCACCCCTCCACTTT
CAWTAGQLNSPLHF
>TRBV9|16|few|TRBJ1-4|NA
TGTGCCAGCAGCGTAGTCCCGGAGGGCCGTAATGAAAAACTGTTTTTT
CASSVVPEGRNEKLFF
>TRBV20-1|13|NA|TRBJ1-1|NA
TGCAGTGCCGAGACAGACACTCCATATGAAGCTTTCTTT
CSAETDTPYEAFF
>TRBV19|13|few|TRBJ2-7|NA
TGTGCCAGTAGTATAGTCGGAGGGGGCGAGCAGTACTTC
CASSIVGGGEQYF
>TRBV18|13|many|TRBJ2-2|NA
TGTGCCAGCTCACCAGTCGACACCGGGGAGCTGTTTTTT
CASSPVDTGELFF
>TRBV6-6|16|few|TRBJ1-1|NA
TGTGCCAGCAGTTACTTAGGGCCAGCCGGCGGCACTGAAGCTTTCTTT
CASSYLGPAGGTEAFF
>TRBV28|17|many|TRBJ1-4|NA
TGTGCCAGCGGTCCTTGGGGGAAGGGGACAACTAATGAAAAACTGTTTTTT
CASGPWGKGTTNEKLFF
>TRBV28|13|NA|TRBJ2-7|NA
TGTGCCAGCAGTTTACGCCAGCCCTACGAGCAGTACTTC
CASSLRQPYEQYF
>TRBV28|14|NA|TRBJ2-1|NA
TGTGCCAGCAGTTTTGGACAGACCTACAATGAGCAGTTCTTC
CASSFGQTYNEQFF
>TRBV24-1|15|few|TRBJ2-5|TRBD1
TGTGCCACCAGTGATGCGACAGGGGAGATGGAGACCCAGTACTTC
CATSDATGEMETQYF
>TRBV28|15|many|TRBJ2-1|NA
TGTGCCAGCAGTCCCAGAAAGAGCGGATGGGGTGAGCAGTTCTTC
CASSPRKSGWGEQFF
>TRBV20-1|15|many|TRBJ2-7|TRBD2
TGCAGTGCTATCCTGGGGCTAGCGGGAGCCTACGAGCAGTACTTC
CSAILGLAGAYEQYF
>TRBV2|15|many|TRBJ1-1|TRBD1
TGTGCCAGCAGTCCCAATAGGGGGCAGGGCACTGAAGCTTTCTTT
CASSPNRGQGTEAFF
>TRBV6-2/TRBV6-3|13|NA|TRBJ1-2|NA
TGTGCCAGCAGATGGGGGGGCGAGGATGGCTACACCTTC
CASRWGGEDGYTF
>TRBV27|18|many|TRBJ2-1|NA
TGTGCCAGCAAACCCCGGGGGGCTTCCGGGGGATACTACAATGAGCAGTTCTTC
CASKPRGASGGYYNEQFF
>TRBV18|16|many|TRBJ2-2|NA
TGTGCCAGCTCACCACTTCAGGGAGTGAGCACCGGGGAGCTGTTTTTT
CASSPLQGVSTGELFF
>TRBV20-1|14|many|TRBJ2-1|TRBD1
TGCAGTGCTAGGAAAGGGGGCCCTTTGAATGAGCAGTTCTTC
CSARKGGPLNEQFF
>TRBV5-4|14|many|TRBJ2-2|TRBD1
TGTGCCAGCAGCCCCCGGGACAGGTCCGGGGAGCTGTTTTTT
CASSPRDRSGELFF
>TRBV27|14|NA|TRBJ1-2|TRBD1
TGTGCCAGCAGACCGGGACAGATTAACTATGGCTACACCTTC
CASRPGQINYGYTF
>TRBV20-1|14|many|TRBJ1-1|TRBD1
TGCAGTGCTAGTCCAGGGGGGGTGAACACTGAAGCTTTCTTT
CSASPGGVNTEAFF
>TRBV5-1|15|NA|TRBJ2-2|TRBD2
TGCGCCAGCAGCTTGAGCGGGGTGAACACCGGGGAGCTGTTTTTT
CASSLSGVNTGELFF
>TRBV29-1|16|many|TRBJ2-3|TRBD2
TGCAGCGTTGAAGGGGGAGTAGCGGGGTCCGCAGATACGCAGTATTTT
CSVEGGVAGSADTQYF
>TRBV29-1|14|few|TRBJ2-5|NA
TGCAGCGTTGTCAAACGGGAGAGTGTCGAGACCCAGTACTTC
CSVVKRESVETQYF